Sequencing of this T cell receptor beta chain was carried out in a study of blood T cell repertoires in COVID-19. TCRdb's copy holds only in-frame clones and misses some; the assay was immunoSEQ multiplex PCR. The sample contains about 180,000 clones, roughly 87% of which appear only once. Germline CDR1 is LNHNV and CDR2 is YYDKDF (reference sequence). The CDR3 contains 13 residues. Trimming cost V 1 base and J 5 bases, with 3 bases left between them. The source of this sequence is a woman between 50 and 59 years old who had recovered from COVID-19. Sample: PBMCs or T cells enriched from blood (not recorded which). The V gene is TRBV15, the J gene TRBJ1-6; no clear D. The CDR3 sequence is CATSRANNSPLHF. Written as DNA, the CDR3 is TGTGCCACCAGCAGAGCAAATAATTCACCCCTCCACTTT.